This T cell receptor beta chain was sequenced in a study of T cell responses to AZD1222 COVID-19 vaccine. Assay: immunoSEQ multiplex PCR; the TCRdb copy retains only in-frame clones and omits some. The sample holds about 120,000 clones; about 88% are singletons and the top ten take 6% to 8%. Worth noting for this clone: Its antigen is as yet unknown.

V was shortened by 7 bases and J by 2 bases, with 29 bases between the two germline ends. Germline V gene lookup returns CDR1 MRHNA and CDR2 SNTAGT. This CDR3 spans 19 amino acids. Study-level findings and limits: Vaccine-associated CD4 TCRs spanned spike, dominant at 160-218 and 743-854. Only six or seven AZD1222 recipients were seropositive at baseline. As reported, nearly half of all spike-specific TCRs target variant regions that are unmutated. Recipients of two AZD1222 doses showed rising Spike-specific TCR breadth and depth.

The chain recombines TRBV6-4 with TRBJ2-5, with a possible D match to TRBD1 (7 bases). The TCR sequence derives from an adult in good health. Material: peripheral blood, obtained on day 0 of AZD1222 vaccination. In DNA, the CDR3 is TGTGCCAGCACCACGAAACCTCCGGGACAGATAGCGGTTCAAGAGACCCAGTACTTC. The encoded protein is CASTTKPPGQIAVQETQYF.